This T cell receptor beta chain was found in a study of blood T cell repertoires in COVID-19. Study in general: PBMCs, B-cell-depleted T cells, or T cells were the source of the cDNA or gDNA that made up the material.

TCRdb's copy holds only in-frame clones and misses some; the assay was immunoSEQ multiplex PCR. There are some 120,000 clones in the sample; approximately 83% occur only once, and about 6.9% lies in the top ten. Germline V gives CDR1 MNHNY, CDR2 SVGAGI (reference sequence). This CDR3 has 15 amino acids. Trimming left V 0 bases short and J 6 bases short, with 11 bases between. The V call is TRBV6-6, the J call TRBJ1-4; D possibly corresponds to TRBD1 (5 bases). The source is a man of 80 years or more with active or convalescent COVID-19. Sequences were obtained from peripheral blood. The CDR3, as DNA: TGTGCCAGCAGTTACTCGCCACGGGACTATGAAAAACTGTTTTTT. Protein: CASSYSPRDYEKLFF.